These T cell receptor beta chains were read from a single sample in a study of CD8+CD57+ T cells in acquired aplastic anemia. TCRdb itself ran the reads through MiXCR, one entry per CDR3 protein. Seen here are approximately 150,000 distinct CDR3 sequences, around 47% observed once, and the top ten hold 3.2%. Sequenced material: sorted CD4+, CD8+, or CD8+CD57+ T cells (not recorded which) from PBMCs. Receptor source: a human donor with aplastic anemia. Each CDR3 is given with its conserved first and last residue. Fields, in order: D gene, clone size, J gene, CDR3 length, V gene, CDR3 DNA, CDR3 protein. A D gene is named only where the DNA matches it firmly. Only part of the rows carry a size: once, few, many, or a class if the clone is expanded.

D: TRBD1
size: many
J: TRBJ1-3
length: 15
V: TRBV7-2
DNA: TGTGCCAGCAGATCACCAGGGGGTCCGGGAAACACCATATATTTT
CDR3: CASRSPGGPGNTIYF

D: .
size: few
J: TRBJ1-3
length: 14
V: TRBV7-8
DNA: TGTGCCAGCAGCTTGACAACCATTGGAAACACCATATATTTT
CDR3: CASSLTTIGNTIYF

D: TRBD1
size: many
J: TRBJ2-3
length: 12
V: TRBV29-1
DNA: TGCAGCGTAGGACAGGGGGGGGATACGCAGTATTTT
CDR3: CSVGQGGDTQYF

D: .
size: .
J: TRBJ2-5
length: 10
V: TRBV2
DNA: TGTGCCAGCGAAGGGACAACCCAGTACTTC
CDR3: CASEGTTQYF

D: .
size: .
J: TRBJ2-5
length: 14
V: TRBV9
DNA: TGTGCCAGCAGCGTAGGGTTCCAGGGTGATGCCCAGTACTTC
CDR3: CASSVGFQGDAQYF

D: .
size: .
J: TRBJ2-5
length: 15
V: TRBV15
DNA: TGTGCCACCAGCAGAGATCGGGGGCCGGGGGAGACCCAGTACTTC
CDR3: CATSRDRGPGETQYF

D: .
size: many
J: TRBJ1-1
length: 14
V: TRBV7-9
DNA: TGTGCCAGCAGCTTAGGACAGACGAACACTGAAGCTTTCTTT
CDR3: CASSLGQTNTEAFF

D: .
size: .
J: TRBJ2-3
length: 13
V: TRBV15
DNA: TGTGCCACCTCGGCAGTAAGCACAGATACGCAGTATTTT
CDR3: CATSAVSTDTQYF

D: .
size: .
J: TRBJ1-6
length: 14
V: TRBV20-1
DNA: TGCAGTGCTAGAGTTGGCAGGGGAAATTCACCCCTCCACTTT
CDR3: CSARVGRGNSPLHF

D: TRBD1
size: many
J: TRBJ1-2
length: 15
V: TRBV6-5
DNA: TGTGCCAGCAGTTACACGCTTACAGGGGTCTATGGCTACACCTTC
CDR3: CASSYTLTGVYGYTF

D: TRBD1
size: .
J: TRBJ1-2
length: 13
V: TRBV10-3
DNA: TGTGCCATCAGACCGACAGGGGGCTATGGCTACACCTTC
CDR3: CAIRPTGGYGYTF

D: .
size: many
J: TRBJ2-2
length: 17
V: TRBV9
DNA: TGTGCCAGCAGCGAGGGCGGGGCAGGTGCGAACACCGGGGAGCTGTTTTTT
CDR3: CASSEGGAGANTGELFF

D: .
size: many
J: TRBJ1-2
length: 14
V: TRBV19
DNA: TGTGCCAGTAGTGGTCGGCCTTCCGGGGATGGCTACACCTTC
CDR3: CASSGRPSGDGYTF

D: .
size: many
J: TRBJ2-7
length: 13
V: TRBV7-2
DNA: TGTGCCAGCAGCTTGGGGCAGGTCCGCGAGCAGTACTTC
CDR3: CASSLGQVREQYF

D: .
size: .
J: TRBJ2-7
length: 12
V: TRBV7-9
DNA: TGTGCCAGCAGCTCAACAGAGTACGAGCAGTACTTC
CDR3: CASSSTEYEQYF

D: TRBD1
size: few
J: TRBJ1-2
length: 17
V: TRBV25-1
DNA: TGTGCCAGCAGTGGTCTGGGCCAACAGGGGGGCAACTATGGCTACACCTTC
CDR3: CASSGLGQQGGNYGYTF

D: .
size: few
J: TRBJ2-7
length: 12
V: TRBV29-1
DNA: TGCAGCGTTGTTGCAGCCACCTACGAGCAGTACTTC
CDR3: CSVVAATYEQYF

D: .
size: many
J: TRBJ1-1
length: 16
V: TRBV12-3/TRBV12-4
DNA: TGTGCCAGCAGCCCTGTGTATCGGGGACTGAACACTGAAGCTTTCTTT
CDR3: CASSPVYRGLNTEAFF

D: .
size: many
J: TRBJ1-1
length: 13
V: TRBV9
DNA: TGTGCCAGCAGCGTAGACGCCCTCGCTGAAGCTTTCTTT
CDR3: CASSVDALAEAFF

D: .
size: few
J: TRBJ1-2
length: 12
V: TRBV15
DNA: TGTGCCACCAGCAGAGAGGGACGGGGCTACACCTTC
CDR3: CATSREGRGYTF

D: TRBD1
size: many
J: TRBJ1-2
length: 14
V: TRBV7-2
DNA: TGTGCCAGCAGCTTAACTGGACAGGCGATTATAACCGCCTTC
CDR3: CASSLTGQAIITAF